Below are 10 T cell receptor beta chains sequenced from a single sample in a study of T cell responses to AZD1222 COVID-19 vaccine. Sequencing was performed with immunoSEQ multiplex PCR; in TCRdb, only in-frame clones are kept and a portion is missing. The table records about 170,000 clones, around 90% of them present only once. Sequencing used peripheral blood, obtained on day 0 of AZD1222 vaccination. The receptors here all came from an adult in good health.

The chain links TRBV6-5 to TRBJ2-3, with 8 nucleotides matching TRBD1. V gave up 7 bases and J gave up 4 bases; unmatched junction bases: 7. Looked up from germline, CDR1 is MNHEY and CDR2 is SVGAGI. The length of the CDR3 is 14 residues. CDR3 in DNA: TGTGCCAGCAACCCCGGACAGGGCTCAGATACGCAGTATTTT. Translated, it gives CASNPGQGSDTQYF.

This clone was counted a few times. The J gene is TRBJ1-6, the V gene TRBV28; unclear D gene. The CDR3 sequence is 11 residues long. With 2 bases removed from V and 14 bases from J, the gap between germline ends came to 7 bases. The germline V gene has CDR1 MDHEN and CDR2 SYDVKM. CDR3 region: CASSLVGTLHF. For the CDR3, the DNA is TGTGCCAGCAGTTTAGTGGGTACCCTCCACTTT.

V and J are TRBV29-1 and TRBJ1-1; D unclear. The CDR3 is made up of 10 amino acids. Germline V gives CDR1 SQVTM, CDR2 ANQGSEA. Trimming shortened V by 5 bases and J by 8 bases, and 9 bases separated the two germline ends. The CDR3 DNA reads TGCAGCGTTTATGGGCAGGAAGCTTTCTTT. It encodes CSVYGQEAFF.

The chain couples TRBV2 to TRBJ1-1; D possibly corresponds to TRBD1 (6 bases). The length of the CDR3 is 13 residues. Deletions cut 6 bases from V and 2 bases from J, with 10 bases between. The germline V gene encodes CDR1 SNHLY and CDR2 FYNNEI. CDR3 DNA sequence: TGTGCCAGCAGAATACAGGGAAACACTGAAGCTTTCTTT. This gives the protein CASRIQGNTEAFF.

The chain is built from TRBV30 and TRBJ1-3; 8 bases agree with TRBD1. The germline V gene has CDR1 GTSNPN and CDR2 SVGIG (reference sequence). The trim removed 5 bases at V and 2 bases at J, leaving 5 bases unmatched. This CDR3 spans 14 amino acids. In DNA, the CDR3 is TGTGCCTGGTGGGACAGGCGTACTGGAAACACCATATATTTT. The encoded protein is CAWWDRRTGNTIYF.

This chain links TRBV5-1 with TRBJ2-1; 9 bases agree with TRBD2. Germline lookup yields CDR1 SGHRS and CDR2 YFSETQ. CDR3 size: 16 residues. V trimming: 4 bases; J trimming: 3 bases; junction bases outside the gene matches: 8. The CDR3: CASSPALSGSYNEQFF. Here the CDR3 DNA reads TGCGCCAGCAGCCCGGCACTTAGCGGGAGCTACAATGAGCAGTTCTTC.

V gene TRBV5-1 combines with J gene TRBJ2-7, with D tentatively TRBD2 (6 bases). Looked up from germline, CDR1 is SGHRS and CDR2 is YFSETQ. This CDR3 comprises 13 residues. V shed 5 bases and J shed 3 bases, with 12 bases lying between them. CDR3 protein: CASRRDRYYEQYF. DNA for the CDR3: TGCGCCAGCAGGCGGGACCGATACTACGAGCAGTACTTC.

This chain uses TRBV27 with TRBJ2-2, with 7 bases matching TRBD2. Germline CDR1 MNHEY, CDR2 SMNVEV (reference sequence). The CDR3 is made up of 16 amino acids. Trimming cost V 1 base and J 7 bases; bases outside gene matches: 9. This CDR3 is CASSLLAGVWNGELFF. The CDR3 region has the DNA TGTGCCAGCAGTTTATTGGCGGGAGTGTGGAACGGGGAGCTGTTTTTT.

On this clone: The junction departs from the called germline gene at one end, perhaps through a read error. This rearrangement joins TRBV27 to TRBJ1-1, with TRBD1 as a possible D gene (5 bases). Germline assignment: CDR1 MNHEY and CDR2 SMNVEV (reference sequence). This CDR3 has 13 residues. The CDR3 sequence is CASSLSGPVRAFF. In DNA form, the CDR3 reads TGTGCCAGCAGTCTATCGGGGCCGGTTAGGGCTTTCTTT.

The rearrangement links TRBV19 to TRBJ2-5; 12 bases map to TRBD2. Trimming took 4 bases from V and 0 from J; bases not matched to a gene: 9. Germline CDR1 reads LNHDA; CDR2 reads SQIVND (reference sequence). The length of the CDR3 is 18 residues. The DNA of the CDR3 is TGTGCCAGTAGTAGAAGGACTAGCGGGACATCTTACCAAGAGACCCAGTACTTC. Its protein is CASSRRTSGTSYQETQYF.